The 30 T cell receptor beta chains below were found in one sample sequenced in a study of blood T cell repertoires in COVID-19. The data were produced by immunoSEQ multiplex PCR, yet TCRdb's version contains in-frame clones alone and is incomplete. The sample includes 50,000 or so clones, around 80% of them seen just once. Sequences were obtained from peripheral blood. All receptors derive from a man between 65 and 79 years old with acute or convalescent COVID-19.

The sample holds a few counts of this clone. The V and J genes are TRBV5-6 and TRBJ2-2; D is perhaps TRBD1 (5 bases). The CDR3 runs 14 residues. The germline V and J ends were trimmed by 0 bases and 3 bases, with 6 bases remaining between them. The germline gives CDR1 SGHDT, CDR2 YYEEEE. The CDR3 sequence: CASSLGQYTGELFF. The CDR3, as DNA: TGTGCCAGCAGCTTGGGACAGTACACCGGGGAGCTGTTTTTT.

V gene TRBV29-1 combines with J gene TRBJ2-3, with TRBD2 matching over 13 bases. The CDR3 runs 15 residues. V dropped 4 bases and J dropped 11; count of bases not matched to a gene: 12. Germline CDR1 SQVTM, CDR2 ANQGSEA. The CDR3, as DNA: TGCAGCGTTGCCCAGCGGACTAGCGGGAGCGCCTTGCAGTATTTT. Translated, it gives CSVAQRTSGSALQYF.

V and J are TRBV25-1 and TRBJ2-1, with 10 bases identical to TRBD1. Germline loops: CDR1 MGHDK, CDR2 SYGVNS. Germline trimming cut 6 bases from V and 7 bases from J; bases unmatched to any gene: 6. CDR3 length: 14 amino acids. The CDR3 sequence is CASRAGQGGNEQFF. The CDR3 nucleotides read TGTGCCAGCAGAGCCGGACAGGGGGGGAATGAGCAGTTCTTC.

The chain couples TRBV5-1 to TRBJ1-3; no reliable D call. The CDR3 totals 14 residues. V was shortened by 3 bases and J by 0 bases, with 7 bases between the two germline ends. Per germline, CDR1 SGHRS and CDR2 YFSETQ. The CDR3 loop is CASSSSYSGNTIYF. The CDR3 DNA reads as TGCGCCAGCAGCTCGAGCTACTCTGGAAACACCATATATTTT.

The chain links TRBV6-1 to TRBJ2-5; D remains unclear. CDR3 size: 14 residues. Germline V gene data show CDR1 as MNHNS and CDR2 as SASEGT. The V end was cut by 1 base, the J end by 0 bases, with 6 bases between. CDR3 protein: CASSEVRDQETQYF. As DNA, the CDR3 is TGTGCCAGCAGTGAAGTGAGAGACCAAGAGACCCAGTACTTC.

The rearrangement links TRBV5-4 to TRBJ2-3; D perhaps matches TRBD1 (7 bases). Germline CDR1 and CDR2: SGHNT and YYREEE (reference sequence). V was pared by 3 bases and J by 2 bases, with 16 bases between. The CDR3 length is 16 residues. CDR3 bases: TGTGCCAGCAGCTGGGGGGCGGGACAGATCACAGATACGCAGTATTTT. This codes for CASSWGAGQITDTQYF.

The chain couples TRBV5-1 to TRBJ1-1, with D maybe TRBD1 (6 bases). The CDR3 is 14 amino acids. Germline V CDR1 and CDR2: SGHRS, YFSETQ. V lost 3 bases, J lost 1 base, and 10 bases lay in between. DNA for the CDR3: TGCGCCAGCAGCTCCGGGACATCGAACACTGAAGCTTTCTTT. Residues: CASSSGTSNTEAFF.

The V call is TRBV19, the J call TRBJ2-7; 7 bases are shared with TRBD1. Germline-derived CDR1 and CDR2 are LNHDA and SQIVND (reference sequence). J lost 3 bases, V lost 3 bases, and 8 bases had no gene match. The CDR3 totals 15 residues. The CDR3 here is CASSMPGQLLYEQYF. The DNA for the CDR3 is TGTGCCAGTAGTATGCCGGGACAGTTGCTCTACGAGCAGTACTTC.

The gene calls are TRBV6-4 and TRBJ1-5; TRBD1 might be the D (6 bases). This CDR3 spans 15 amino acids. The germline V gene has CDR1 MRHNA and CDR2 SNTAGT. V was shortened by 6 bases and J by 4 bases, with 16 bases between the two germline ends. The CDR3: CASSSYGGGNQPQHF. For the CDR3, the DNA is TGTGCCAGCAGCTCTTATGGGGGCGGAAATCAGCCCCAGCATTTT.

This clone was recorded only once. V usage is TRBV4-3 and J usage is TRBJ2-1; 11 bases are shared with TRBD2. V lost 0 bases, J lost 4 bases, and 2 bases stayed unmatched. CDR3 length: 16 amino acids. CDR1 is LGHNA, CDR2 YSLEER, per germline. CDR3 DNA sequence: TGCGCCAGCAGCCAAGAAACTAGCGGGGGTTACAATGAGCAGTTCTTC. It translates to CASSQETSGGYNEQFF.

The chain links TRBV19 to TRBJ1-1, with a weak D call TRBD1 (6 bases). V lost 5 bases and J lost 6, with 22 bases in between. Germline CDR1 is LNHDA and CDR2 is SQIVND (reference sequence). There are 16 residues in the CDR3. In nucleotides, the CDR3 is TGTGCCAGTAGTCTAAGGGGGGGGGTACACTCGGCTGAAGCTTTCTTT. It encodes CASSLRGGVHSAEAFF.

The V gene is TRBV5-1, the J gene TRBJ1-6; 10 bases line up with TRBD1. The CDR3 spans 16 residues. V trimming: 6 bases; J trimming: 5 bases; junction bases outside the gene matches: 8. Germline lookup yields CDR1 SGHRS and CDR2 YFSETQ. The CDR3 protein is CASKPTGGFDNSPLHF. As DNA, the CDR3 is TGCGCCAGCAAACCGACAGGGGGCTTCGATAATTCACCCCTCCACTTT.

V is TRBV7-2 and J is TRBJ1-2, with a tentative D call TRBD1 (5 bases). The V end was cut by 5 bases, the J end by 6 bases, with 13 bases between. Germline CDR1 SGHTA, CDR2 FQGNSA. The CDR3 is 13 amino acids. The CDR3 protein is CASSVGGTHGYTF. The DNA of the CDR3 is TGTGCCAGCAGCGTGGGAGGGACCCATGGCTACACCTTC.

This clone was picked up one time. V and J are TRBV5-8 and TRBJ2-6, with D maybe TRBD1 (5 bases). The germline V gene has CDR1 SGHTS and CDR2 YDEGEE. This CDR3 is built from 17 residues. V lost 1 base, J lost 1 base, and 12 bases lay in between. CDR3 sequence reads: CASSLPGYKSGANVLTF. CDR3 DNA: TGTGCCAGCAGCTTGCCAGGGTATAAATCTGGGGCCAACGTCCTGACTTTC.

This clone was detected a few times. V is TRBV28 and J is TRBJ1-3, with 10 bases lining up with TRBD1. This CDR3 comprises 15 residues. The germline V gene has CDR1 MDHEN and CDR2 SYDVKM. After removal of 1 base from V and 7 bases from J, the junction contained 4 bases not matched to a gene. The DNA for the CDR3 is TGTGCCAGCAGTTTATCGGGACAGGGGTCGAACACCATATATTTT. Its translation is CASSLSGQGSNTIYF.

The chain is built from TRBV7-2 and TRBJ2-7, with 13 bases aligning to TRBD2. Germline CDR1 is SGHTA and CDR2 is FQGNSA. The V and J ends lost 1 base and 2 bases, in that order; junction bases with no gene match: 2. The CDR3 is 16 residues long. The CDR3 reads CASSLGTSGRPYEQYF. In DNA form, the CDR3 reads TGTGCCAGCAGCTTAGGGACTAGCGGGAGACCCTACGAGCAGTACTTC.

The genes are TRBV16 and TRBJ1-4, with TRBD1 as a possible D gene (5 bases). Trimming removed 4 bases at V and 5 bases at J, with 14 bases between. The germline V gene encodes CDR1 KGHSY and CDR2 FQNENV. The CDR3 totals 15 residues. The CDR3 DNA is TGTGCCAGCAGCCTTCAGGCGGGGGTCAATGAAAAACTGTTTTTT. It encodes CASSLQAGVNEKLFF.

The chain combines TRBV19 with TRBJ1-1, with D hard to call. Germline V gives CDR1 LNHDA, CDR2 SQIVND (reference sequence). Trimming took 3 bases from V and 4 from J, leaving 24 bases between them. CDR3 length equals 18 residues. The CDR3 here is CASSIRFLAHRGVTEAFF. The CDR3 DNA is TGTGCCAGTAGTATTAGGTTTCTGGCCCACCGGGGTGTCACTGAAGCTTTCTTT.

This CDR3 is CASSLGLAGVQGEQFF. CDR3 sequence (DNA): TGTGCCAGCAGCTTAGGATTAGCGGGAGTACAAGGCGAGCAGTTCTTC. This chain joins TRBV7-3 and TRBJ2-1; 9 bases fit TRBD2. The CDR3 length is 16 residues. Germline CDR1 SGHTA, CDR2 FQGTGA. V shed 2 bases and J 10 bases; nucleotides not matched to a gene: 12.

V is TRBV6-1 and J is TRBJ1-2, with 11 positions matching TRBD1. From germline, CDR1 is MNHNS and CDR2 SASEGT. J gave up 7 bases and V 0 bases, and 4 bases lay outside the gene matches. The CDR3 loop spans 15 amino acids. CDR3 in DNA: TGTGCCAGCAGTGAAGCCGGGACAGGGGGTGCTGGCTACACCTTC. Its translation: CASSEAGTGGAGYTF.

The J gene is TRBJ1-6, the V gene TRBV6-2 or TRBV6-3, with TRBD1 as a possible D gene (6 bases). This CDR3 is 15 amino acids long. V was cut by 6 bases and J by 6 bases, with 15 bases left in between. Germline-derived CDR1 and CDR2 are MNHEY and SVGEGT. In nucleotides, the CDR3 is TGTGCCAGCAGCCCCCAGGGCAGGGGTAATTCACCCCTCCACTTT. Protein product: CASSPQGRGNSPLHF.

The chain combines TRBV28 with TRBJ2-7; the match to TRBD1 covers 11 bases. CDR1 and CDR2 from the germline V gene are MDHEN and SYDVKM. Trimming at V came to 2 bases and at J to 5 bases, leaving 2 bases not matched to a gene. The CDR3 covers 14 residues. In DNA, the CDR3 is TGTGCCAGCAGTTTAGGGACAGGGGGAAACGAGCAGTACTTC. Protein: CASSLGTGGNEQYF.

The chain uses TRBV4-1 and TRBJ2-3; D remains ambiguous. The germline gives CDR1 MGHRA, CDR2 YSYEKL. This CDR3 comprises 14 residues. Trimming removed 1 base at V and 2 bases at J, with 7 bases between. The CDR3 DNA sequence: TGCGCCAGCAGCCAAGGGCTTTACACAGATACGCAGTATTTT. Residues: CASSQGLYTDTQYF.

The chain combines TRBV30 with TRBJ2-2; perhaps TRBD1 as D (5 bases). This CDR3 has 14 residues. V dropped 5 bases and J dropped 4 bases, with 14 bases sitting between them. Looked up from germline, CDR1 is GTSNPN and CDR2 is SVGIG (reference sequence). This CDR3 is CAWSLDTVTGELFF. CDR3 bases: TGTGCCTGGTCCTTGGACACGGTCACCGGGGAGCTGTTTTTT.

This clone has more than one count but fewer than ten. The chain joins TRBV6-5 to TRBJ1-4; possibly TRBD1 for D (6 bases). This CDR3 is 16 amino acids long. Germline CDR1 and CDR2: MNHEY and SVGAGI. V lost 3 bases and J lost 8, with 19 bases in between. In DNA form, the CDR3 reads TGTGCCAGCAGTTATGGGGGCCCCACCCACTCAGAAAAACTGTTTTTT. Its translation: CASSYGGPTHSEKLFF.

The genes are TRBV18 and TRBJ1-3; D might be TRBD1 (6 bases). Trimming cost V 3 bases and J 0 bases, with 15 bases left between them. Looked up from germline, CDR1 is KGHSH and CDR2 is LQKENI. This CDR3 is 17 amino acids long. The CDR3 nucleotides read TGTGCCAGCTCACCCTCGCAGGGACAATTCTCTGGAAACACCATATATTTT. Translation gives CASSPSQGQFSGNTIYF.

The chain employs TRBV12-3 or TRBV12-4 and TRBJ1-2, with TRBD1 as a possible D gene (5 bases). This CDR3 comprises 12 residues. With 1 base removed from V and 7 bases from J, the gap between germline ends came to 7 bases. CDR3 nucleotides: TGTGCCAGCAGTTTAGACAGGATTGGCTACACCTTC. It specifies CASSLDRIGYTF.

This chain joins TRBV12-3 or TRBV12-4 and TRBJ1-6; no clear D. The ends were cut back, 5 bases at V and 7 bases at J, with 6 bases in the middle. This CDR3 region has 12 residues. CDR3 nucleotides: TGTGCCAGCAGTCCGGGGAATTCACCCCTCCACTTT. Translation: CASSPGNSPLHF.

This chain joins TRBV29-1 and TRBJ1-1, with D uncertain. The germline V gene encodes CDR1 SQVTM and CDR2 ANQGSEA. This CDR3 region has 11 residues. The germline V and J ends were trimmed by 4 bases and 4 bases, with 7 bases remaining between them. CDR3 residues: CSVAGSTEAFF. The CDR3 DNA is TGCAGCGTTGCAGGTAGCACTGAAGCTTTCTTT.

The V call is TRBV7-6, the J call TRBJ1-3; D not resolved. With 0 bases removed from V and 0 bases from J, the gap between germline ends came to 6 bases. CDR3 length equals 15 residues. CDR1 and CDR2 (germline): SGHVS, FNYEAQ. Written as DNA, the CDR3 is TGTGCCAGCAGCTTAGCGGGCCTCTCTGGAAACACCATATATTTT. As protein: CASSLAGLSGNTIYF.